The 27 T cell receptor beta chains below come from one sample, sequenced in a study of beta chain features in type 1 diabetes. Expressed TCRB transcripts got sequenced, as all isolated RNA was reverse transcribed. The assay was immunoSEQ multiplex PCR, and TCRdb's table has in-frame clones only and misses some. Altogether 240,000 or so clones are present, over 11% being singletons, with the ten largest covering 0.015% to 0.02%. These receptors are not linked to any known antigen. Findings and limits, study-wide: TCRB CDR3 length was moderately but significantly reduced in all four CD4+ subsets of Type 1 diabetes patients.

Material for sequencing was naive CD4+ T cells from blood. The receptor set was obtained from a man younger than 45 with type 1 diabetes.

The rearrangement uses TRBV18 and TRBJ1-4; D unclear. The V gene's germline CDR1 is KGHSH and CDR2 LQKENI. The CDR3 runs 12 residues. Trimming cost V 2 bases and J 5 bases, with 3 bases left between them. The CDR3: CASSPSNEKLFF. CDR3 DNA: TGTGCCAGCTCACCAAGCAATGAAAAACTGTTTTTT.

This clone occurred a few times. The chain joins TRBV4-1 to TRBJ2-3; 12 bases line up with TRBD2. Germline CDR1 MGHRA, CDR2 YSYEKL. The CDR3 loop spans 17 amino acids. V was clipped by 1 base and J by 2 bases; unmatched bases: 4. CDR3 sequence (DNA): TGCGCCAGCAGCCAAGGGGCTAGCGGGGGGGTCACAGATACGCAGTATTTT. This codes for CASSQGASGGVTDTQYF.

This clone occurred a few times. The rearrangement joins TRBV1 to TRBJ2-2; the table assigns TRBD2, which was not confirmed against the DNA. TRBV1 is deemed a pseudogene. The CDR3 is 14 amino acids. CDR3 bases: TGCACCCTGAGAGCGGGAGGGCCGGCCGGGGAGCTGTTTTTT. Amino acids: CTLRAGGPAGELFF.

This clone was counted a few times. The chain recombines TRBV19 with TRBJ2-2, with 13 bases aligning to TRBD2. The germline V gene has CDR1 LNHDA and CDR2 SQIVND (reference sequence). The CDR3 length is 17 residues. After removal of 3 bases from V and 4 bases from J, the junction contained 5 bases not matched to a gene. The CDR3 loop is CASSIRTSGGSTGELFF. The CDR3 DNA reads as TGTGCCAGTAGTATCCGGACTAGCGGGGGAAGCACCGGGGAGCTGTTTTTT.

J is TRBJ1-1 and V is TRBV5-1; D is ambiguous. V lost 0 bases and J 5 bases, leaving 8 bases between the germline ends. CDR1 is SGHRS and CDR2 is YFSETQ in the germline V gene. The CDR3 consists of 13 residues. CDR3 bases: TGCGCCAGCAGCTTGGCCGAGTCAACTGAAGCTTTCTTT. This gives the protein CASSLAESTEAFF.

This rearrangement joins TRBV25-1 to TRBJ1-2; 10 bases are shared with TRBD1. The CDR3 runs 15 residues. Germline CDR1 MGHDK, CDR2 SYGVNS. V dropped 3 bases and J dropped 7; count of bases not matched to a gene: 8. The chain's CDR3 is CASSDLRTGGFGYTF. CDR3 sequence (DNA): TGTGCCAGCAGTGACCTCCGGACAGGGGGATTTGGCTACACCTTC.

This clone turned up a few times. This sequence joins TRBV5-1 and TRBJ2-2; maybe TRBD2 (6 bases). The V end was cut by 5 bases, the J end by 7 bases, with 15 bases between. The germline V gene has CDR1 SGHRS and CDR2 YFSETQ. The CDR3 covers 14 residues. CDR3 region: CASSTGAAGGELFF. The CDR3 DNA follows: TGCGCCAGCAGTACGGGAGCAGCAGGCGGGGAGCTGTTTTTT.

The chain employs TRBV10-3 and TRBJ2-3; 8 bases agree with TRBD1. The CDR3 has 16 residues. In germline, CDR1 is ENHRY, CDR2 SYGVKD. The junction had 5 bases not matched to a gene; V was cut back by 2 bases and J by 1 base. CDR3 loop: CAISEGQGGGTDTQYF. CDR3 in DNA: TGTGCCATCAGTGAGGGACAGGGAGGCGGCACAGATACGCAGTATTTT.

As regards this clone: The junction and the germline gene differ at one end; a read error may be behind it. The rearrangement links TRBV7-7 to TRBJ1-3; tentatively, D is TRBD1 (5 bases). The CDR3 covers 15 residues. The germline V gene has CDR1 SSHAT and CDR2 FNYEAQ (reference sequence). The DNA of the CDR3 is TGTGCTAGCAGCGAAAGTTCGGCAGGGCCGAGCACCATATATTTT. Residues: CASSESSAGPSTIYF.

J is TRBJ1-4 and V is TRBV18; D uncertain. The CDR3 is 13 amino acids. Trimming removed 3 bases at V and 4 bases at J, with 6 bases between. Germline V gene sequence: CDR1 KGHSH, CDR2 LQKENI. The CDR3 region has the DNA TGTGCCAGCTCACCTCAGGTTAATGAAAAACTGTTTTTT. Amino acid sequence: CASSPQVNEKLFF.

This chain uses TRBV5-1 with TRBJ2-3; D is unclear. The CDR3 covers 15 residues. The V gene lost 2 bases and the J gene lost 2 bases, with 12 bases spanning the gap. In germline, CDR1 is SGHRS, CDR2 YFSETQ. The CDR3 sequence: CASSFRGEYTDTQYF. CDR3 DNA sequence: TGCGCCAGCAGCTTTAGAGGAGAGTACACAGATACGCAGTATTTT.

The DNA of the CDR3 is TGTGCCAGCAGCTTAGACAGGGCCCCCTCATACAATGAGCAGTTCTTC. Protein sequence: CASSLDRAPSYNEQFF. This rearrangement joins TRBV5-6 to TRBJ2-1; 7 bases align to TRBD1. In germline, CDR1 is SGHDT, CDR2 YYEEEE. Trimming at V came to 2 bases and at J to 4 bases, leaving 9 bases not matched to a gene. This CDR3 has 16 residues.

This clone was detected a few times. The chain is built from TRBV7-2 and TRBJ1-2; TRBD1 might be the D (6 bases). The CDR3 has 13 amino acids. The V gene lost 6 bases and the J gene lost 4 bases, with 12 bases spanning the gap. Germline V gene sequence: CDR1 SGHTA, CDR2 FQGNSA. The CDR3 DNA follows: TGTGCCAGCAGTTACAGGGAGGGCTATGGCTACACCTTC. Protein: CASSYREGYGYTF.

This clone has only a few counts. DNA for the CDR3: TGTGCCAGCAGTGAAGTGGGACTAGCGGAACAAGAGACCCAGTACTTC. It translates to CASSEVGLAEQETQYF. This chain uses TRBV2 with TRBJ2-5; the match to TRBD2 covers 11 bases. In germline, CDR1 is SNHLY, CDR2 FYNNEI. This CDR3 region has 16 residues. V trimming: 1 base; J trimming: 2 bases; junction bases outside the gene matches: 3.

The rearrangement joins TRBV9 to TRBJ1-1; D might be TRBD1 (5 bases). V was cut by 2 bases and J by 6 bases, with 11 bases left in between. This CDR3 region has 13 residues. From germline, CDR1 is SGDLS and CDR2 YYNGEE. CDR3 sequence (DNA): TGTGCCAGCAGCGTGGGGGGGAGGGCTGAAGCTTTCTTT. Its protein is CASSVGGRAEAFF.

This clone was detected a few times. The genes are TRBV30 and TRBJ2-7; 10 bases line up with TRBD2. Germline assignment: CDR1 GTSNPN and CDR2 SVGIG (reference sequence). The CDR3 has 13 amino acids. Unmatched junction bases numbered 3, after V lost 5 bases and J lost 2 bases. The CDR3 sequence is CAWSSGSAYEQYF. In DNA, the CDR3 is TGTGCCTGGTCTAGCGGGAGCGCCTACGAGCAGTACTTC.

This clone was counted only a few times. The rearrangement uses TRBV6-5 and TRBJ2-7, with TRBD2 matching 9 bases. CDR3 length: 14 residues. J gave up 5 bases and V 5 bases, and 7 bases lay outside the gene matches. Germline V lookup: CDR1 MNHEY, CDR2 SVGAGI. Here the CDR3 reads CASSIAGATDEQYF. The DNA for the CDR3 is TGTGCCAGCAGTATAGCGGGAGCCACGGACGAGCAGTACTTC.

This clone has just a few counts. The V and J genes are TRBV7-2 and TRBJ1-5, with 8 bases that match TRBD1. The germline gives CDR1 SGHTA, CDR2 FQGNSA. The CDR3 runs 15 residues. The V segment lost 3 bases and the J segment 3 bases; nucleotides outside the gene matches: 4. CDR3 nucleotides: TGTGCCAGCAGCTTTGACAGGGGAAACAATCAGCCCCAGCATTTT. Protein product: CASSFDRGNNQPQHF.

This clone appeared a few times. The rearrangement joins TRBV18 to TRBJ2-1, with 8 bases identical to TRBD1. V was clipped by 3 bases and J by 6 bases; unmatched bases: 7. Germline CDR1 and CDR2: KGHSH and LQKENI. The CDR3 totals 15 residues. The CDR3 bases are TGTGCCAGCTCACCCGGACAGGGATTCGCCAATGAGCAGTTCTTC. The encoded protein is CASSPGQGFANEQFF.

This clone was seen once. The chain uses TRBV6-5 and TRBJ2-1; 8 bases line up with TRBD2. This CDR3 spans 13 amino acids. Germline V gene data show CDR1 as MNHEY and CDR2 as SVGAGI. With V trimmed by 5 bases and J by 13 bases, 10 bases remained unmatched. The CDR3 spells CASSGTSRDFQFF. CDR3 DNA sequence: TGTGCCAGCAGTGGGACTAGTCGCGATTTCCAGTTCTTC.

The chain recombines TRBV15 with TRBJ2-7; 12 nucleotides align to TRBD1. Trimming cost V 0 bases and J 8 bases; bases outside gene matches: 8. CDR1 and CDR2 from the germline V gene are LNHNV and YYDKDF (reference sequence). The CDR3 runs to 16 residues. CDR3 sequence reads: CATSRDSWDRGQKQYF. The CDR3 coding sequence is TGTGCCACCAGCAGAGATTCCTGGGACAGGGGGCAAAAGCAGTACTTC.

This clone was observed a few times. The V call is TRBV11-2, the J call TRBJ2-1, with D possibly being TRBD1 (5 bases). The germline V and J ends were trimmed by 0 bases and 6 bases, with 9 bases remaining between them. The CDR3 covers 14 residues. CDR1 SGHAT and CDR2 FQNNGV come from the germline V gene. CDR3 nucleotide sequence: TGTGCCAGCAGCTTAGATGGGGCTTTCAATGAGCAGTTCTTC. Translated, it gives CASSLDGAFNEQFF.

The CDR3 here is CASSTPRLAGPSYEQYF. CDR3 coding DNA: TGTGCCAGTAGTACCCCCAGACTAGCGGGACCCTCCTACGAGCAGTACTTC. The genes are TRBV19 and TRBJ2-7, with 11 bases lining up with TRBD2. This CDR3 comprises 17 residues. Looked up from germline, CDR1 is LNHDA and CDR2 is SQIVND (reference sequence). J lost 0 bases, V lost 4 bases, and 8 bases had no gene match.

The rearrangement uses TRBV29-1 and TRBJ2-7; possible D gene TRBD2, 6 bases. Germline V CDR1 and CDR2: SQVTM, ANQGSEA. With 6 bases removed from V and 3 bases from J, the gap between germline ends came to 21 bases. This CDR3 spans 15 amino acids. Here the CDR3 reads CSVGNTRWRGYEQYF. The CDR3 DNA reads TGCAGCGTGGGGAATACTAGATGGCGGGGCTACGAGCAGTACTTC.

This clone was seen more than once but under ten times. Within the sample, other DNA sequences also encode this same CDR3. The J gene is TRBJ1-2, the V gene TRBV5-1; D not certain. The CDR3 extends over 13 amino acids. The germline CDR1 and CDR2 sequences are SGHRS and YFSETQ. V was shortened by 0 bases and J by 3 bases, with 6 bases between the two germline ends. Written as DNA, the CDR3 is TGCGCCAGCAGCTTGGAGGGAGACTATGGCTACACCTTC. Its protein is CASSLEGDYGYTF.

This clone appeared a few times. Other nucleotide sequences from this sample produce the same CDR3. This chain joins TRBV5-1 and TRBJ1-5, with a weak D call TRBD1 (5 bases). This CDR3 has 13 amino acids. Germline loops: CDR1 SGHRS, CDR2 YFSETQ. V dropped 0 bases and J dropped 5 bases, with 6 bases sitting between them. The CDR3 coding sequence is TGCGCCAGCAGCTTGGCGGGGGATCAGCCCCAGCATTTT. Translating gives CASSLAGDQPQHF. The full variable domain, with the rest looked up from reference TRBV5-1 and TRBJ1-5, is KAGVTQTPRYLIKTRGQQVTLSCSPISGHRSVSWYQQTPGQGLQFLFEYFSETQRNKGNFPGRFSGRQFSNSRSEMNVSTLELGDSALYLCASSLAGDQPQHFGDGTRLSIL.

This clone occurred a few times. This chain uses TRBV19 with TRBJ2-1; no clear D gene. Germline V CDR1 and CDR2: LNHDA, SQIVND (reference sequence). V lost 4 bases, J lost 0 bases, and 4 bases lay in between. The CDR3 covers 13 residues. CDR3: CASSTVSYNEQFF. The CDR3 DNA is TGTGCCAGTAGTACCGTCTCCTACAATGAGCAGTTCTTC.